One T cell receptor beta chain is described in this entry. The authors ran a second PCR of 7 to 11 cycles using a sample-barcoded 5' primer and a J-beta primer mix. TCRdb independently ran MiXCR on the 5' RACE reads; one entry per CDR3 protein. This repertoire shows about 600,000 distinct CDR3 sequences, 45% to 55% found once; its top ten account for around 24%. Aged roughly 6 to 100, donors were systemically healthy Caucasians from Russia. CDR3 length equals 13 residues. Trimming shortened V by 2 bases and J by 8 bases, and 12 bases separated the two germline ends. Per germline, CDR1 KGHSY and CDR2 FQNENV. These data come from a study of blood T cells in healthy people across ages.

The gene calls are TRBV16 and TRBJ1-2; unclear D gene. The TCR sequence derives from a man older than 75 in good health. Sequencing was done on a sample of blood. Written as DNA, the CDR3 is TGTGCCAGCAGCCAAGAACGTTCGTGGGGCTACACCTTC. Protein product: CASSQERSWGYTF. Filled out from reference TRBV16 and TRBJ1-2, the complete variable domain reads GEEVAQTPKHLVRGEGQKAKLYCAPIKGHSYVFWYQQVLKNEFKFLISFQNENVFDETGMPKERFSAKCLPNSPCSLEIQATKLEDSAVYFCASSQERSWGYTFGSGTRLTVV.